The 17 T cell receptor beta chains in this list originate from one sample, sequenced in a study of early T cells in non-severe SARS-CoV-2 infection. TCRdb re-called the 5' RACE reads through MiXCR, storing one row per CDR3 protein. The sample holds about 98,000 distinct CDR3 sequences; approximately 15% are singletons and the top ten take roughly 6.4%. Sample: whole blood. The receptors were gathered from an adult who was a healthcare worker with PCR-confirmed SARS-CoV-2 infection or an uninfected control (not recorded which).

The table lists this clonotype with a few counts. The chain links TRBV29-1 to TRBJ2-1; 9 nucleotides align to TRBD1. V shed 3 bases and J 2 bases; nucleotides not matched to a gene: 14. Germline V CDR1 and CDR2: SQVTM, ANQGSEA. This CDR3 is 18 amino acids long. CDR3: CSVDPGGFRQGAYNEQFF. CDR3 coding DNA: TGCAGCGTTGATCCTGGAGGGTTCCGACAGGGGGCCTACAATGAGCAGTTCTTC.

This clonotype was detected ten times or more. The chain has TRBV6-5 and TRBJ1-1; weak D call: TRBD1 (5 bases). The CDR3 has 15 residues. The germline V gene encodes CDR1 MNHEY and CDR2 SVGAGI. V was clipped by 2 bases and J by 1 base, with 11 bases between them. The CDR3 protein is CASSYRRQSNTEAFF. CDR3 nucleotide sequence: TGTGCCAGCAGTTACCGTCGACAGTCGAACACTGAAGCTTTCTTT.

As to this clonotype: One end of the junction is discordant with germline, which a read error may explain. J is TRBJ1-6 and V is TRBV28; TRBD1 matches at 7 bases. The CDR3 extends over 14 amino acids. Germline V lookup: CDR1 MDHEN, CDR2 SYDVKM. The CDR3 region is CASSPTGVDSPLRF. The DNA for the CDR3 is TGTGCCAGCAGCCCTACAGGGGTCGACTCACCCCTCCGCTTT.

This clonotype was observed a handful of times. This rearrangement joins TRBV2 to TRBJ2-5; 12 bases are a match to TRBD2. Germline V gene sequence: CDR1 SNHLY, CDR2 FYNNEI. The CDR3 length is 13 residues. V gave up 4 bases and J gave up 10 bases; unmatched junction bases: 4. DNA of the CDR3: TGTGCCAGCAGTGGGGGACTAGCGGGCCACCAGTACTTC. Its translation is CASSGGLAGHQYF.

V gene TRBV9 combines with J gene TRBJ2-5, with D perhaps matching TRBD1 (5 bases). This CDR3 has 15 residues. The V end lost 5 bases, the J end lost 4 bases, and 18 bases lay between the germline ends. Germline V gives CDR1 SGDLS, CDR2 YYNGEE. The DNA for the CDR3 is TGTGCCAGCAGTAGGAGTAGCCAGGGTCGAGAGACCCAGTACTTC. It yields the protein CASSRSSQGRETQYF. The full variable domain, with the rest looked up from reference TRBV9 and TRBJ2-5, is DSGVTQTPKHLITATGQRVTLRCSPRSGDLSVYWYQQSLDQGLQFLIQYYNGEERAKGNILERFSAQQFPDLHSELNLSSLELGDSALYFCASSRSSQGRETQYFGPGTRLLVL.

The V gene is TRBV19, the J gene TRBJ2-3; D is unresolved. The CDR3 spans 12 residues. Trimming took 5 bases from V and 6 from J, leaving 9 bases between them. CDR1 and CDR2 (germline): LNHDA, SQIVND (reference sequence). The CDR3 nucleotides read TGTGCCAGTAGTGTCTCCACGGATACGCAGTATTTT. Amino acid sequence: CASSVSTDTQYF.

The chain combines TRBV12-3 or TRBV12-4 with TRBJ2-7; 8 nucleotides align to TRBD2. CDR3 length equals 13 residues. The trim removed 3 bases at V and 6 bases at J, leaving 4 bases unmatched. For the CDR3, the DNA is TGTGCCAGCAGTTTCGGACTAGCTGGCGAGCAGTACTTC. It codes for CASSFGLAGEQYF.

The chain is built from TRBV7-9 and TRBJ2-2, with 10 bases that match TRBD1. Trimming cost V 5 bases and J 3 bases; bases outside gene matches: 15. CDR3 length equals 19 residues. Germline V gives CDR1 SEHNR, CDR2 FQNEAQ (reference sequence). The CDR3 here is CASSPQLGQGTLDTGELFF. The CDR3 region has the DNA TGTGCCAGCAGCCCCCAGTTGGGACAGGGGACGTTGGACACCGGGGAGCTGTTTTTT.

This clonotype was observed a few times. The rearrangement uses TRBV6-4 and TRBJ2-1; no clear D. The CDR3 loop spans 12 amino acids. V was shortened by 2 bases and J by 5 bases, with 4 bases between the two germline ends. CDR1 is MRHNA, CDR2 SNTAGT, per germline. In DNA, the CDR3 is TGTGCCAGCAGTGACAAGGACAATGAGCAGTTCTTC. Translating gives CASSDKDNEQFF.

The table lists this clonotype with a few counts. The rearrangement joins TRBV19 to TRBJ2-1, with D maybe TRBD2 (5 bases). V dropped 3 bases and J dropped 6 bases, with 15 bases sitting between them. The CDR3 extends over 15 amino acids. CDR1 LNHDA and CDR2 SQIVND come from the germline V gene (reference sequence). The CDR3 nucleotides read TGTGCCAGTAGTATTTATGCGGACTCGGGCAATGAGCAGTTCTTC. Encoded protein: CASSIYADSGNEQFF. Full variable domain (rest looked up from reference TRBV19 and TRBJ2-1): DGGITQSPKYLFRKEGQNVTLSCEQNLNHDAMYWYRQDPGQGLRLIYYSQIVNDFQKGDIAEGYSVSREKKESFPLTVTSAQKNPTAFYLCASSIYADSGNEQFFGPGTRLTVL.

This clonotype was picked up a small number of times. The chain carries TRBV7-3 and TRBJ2-1; 10 bases fit TRBD2. From germline, CDR1 is SGHTA and CDR2 FQGTGA. CDR3 length: 16 amino acids. Trimming took 2 bases from V and 9 from J; bases not matched to a gene: 10. CDR3 protein: CASSLLLAGVVSEQFF. DNA for the CDR3: TGTGCCAGCAGCTTATTGCTAGCGGGAGTTGTTAGTGAGCAGTTCTTC. Full variable domain (rest looked up from reference TRBV7-3 and TRBJ2-1): GAGVSQTPSNKVTEKGKYVELRCDPISGHTALYWYRQSLGQGPEFLIYFQGTGAADDSGLPNDRFFAVRPEGSVSTLKIQRTERGDSAVYLCASSLLLAGVVSEQFFGPGTRLTVL.

The V and J genes are TRBV28 and TRBJ2-1; the match to TRBD2 covers 11 bases. Germline CDR1 is MDHEN and CDR2 is SYDVKM. The CDR3 is 19 amino acids. Trimming at V came to 8 bases and at J to 3 bases, leaving 18 bases not matched to a gene. CDR3 sequence reads: CASPVSGLAEPDHYNEQFF. The DNA of the CDR3 is TGTGCCAGCCCTGTCTCGGGACTAGCGGAACCTGACCACTACAATGAGCAGTTCTTC.

In its sample, this clonotype was seen a few times. The chain links TRBV6-5 to TRBJ2-1; 8 bases align to TRBD1. The germline V gene has CDR1 MNHEY and CDR2 SVGAGI. Losses at the gene ends were 4 bases for V and 9 bases for J; bases not matched to a gene: 5. This CDR3 is 13 amino acids long. CDR3 loop: CASSLSGGVEQFF. Here the CDR3 DNA reads TGTGCCAGCAGTTTATCAGGGGGCGTTGAGCAGTTCTTC.

This clonotype was observed a few times. This chain uses TRBV7-8 with TRBJ2-1, with D unclear. The CDR3 extends over 13 amino acids. V lost 4 bases to trimming and J lost 7 bases, with 11 bases between them. Germline assignment: CDR1 SGHVS and CDR2 FQNEAQ. The CDR3 DNA sequence: TGTGCCAGCAGCTCAAGAGTGGGGAATGAGCAGTTCTTC. Translation gives CASSSRVGNEQFF.

This clonotype was recorded many times. The chain is built from TRBV9 and TRBJ2-1, with TRBD1 matching 7 bases. V gave up 3 bases and J gave up 4 bases; unmatched junction bases: 7. CDR3 length: 15 residues. Germline V gene lookup returns CDR1 SGDLS and CDR2 YYNGEE. CDR3 DNA sequence: TGTGCCAGCAGCGCGTATGGACAGGCGTACAATGAGCAGTTCTTC. Amino acids: CASSAYGQAYNEQFF.

The chain recombines TRBV16 with TRBJ2-3; no clear D gene. The CDR3 covers 12 residues. V was trimmed by 4 bases and J by 13 bases, leaving 15 bases between them. Germline lookup yields CDR1 KGHSY and CDR2 FQNENV. The CDR3 DNA reads TGTGCCAGCAGCCTAGGATGGGATTCTGAGTATTTT. It encodes CASSLGWDSEYF.

This clonotype has only a few counts. The rearrangement joins TRBV6-1 to TRBJ2-1; D may correspond to TRBD1 or TRBD2 (5 bases each). CDR3 length: 15 amino acids. CDR1 is MNHNS and CDR2 is SASEGT in the germline V gene. V shed 4 bases and J shed 5 bases, with 15 bases lying between them. CDR3 DNA: TGTGCCAGCAGTGCCCGGGACGACATAAACAATGAGCAGTTCTTC. Its translation: CASSARDDINNEQFF.